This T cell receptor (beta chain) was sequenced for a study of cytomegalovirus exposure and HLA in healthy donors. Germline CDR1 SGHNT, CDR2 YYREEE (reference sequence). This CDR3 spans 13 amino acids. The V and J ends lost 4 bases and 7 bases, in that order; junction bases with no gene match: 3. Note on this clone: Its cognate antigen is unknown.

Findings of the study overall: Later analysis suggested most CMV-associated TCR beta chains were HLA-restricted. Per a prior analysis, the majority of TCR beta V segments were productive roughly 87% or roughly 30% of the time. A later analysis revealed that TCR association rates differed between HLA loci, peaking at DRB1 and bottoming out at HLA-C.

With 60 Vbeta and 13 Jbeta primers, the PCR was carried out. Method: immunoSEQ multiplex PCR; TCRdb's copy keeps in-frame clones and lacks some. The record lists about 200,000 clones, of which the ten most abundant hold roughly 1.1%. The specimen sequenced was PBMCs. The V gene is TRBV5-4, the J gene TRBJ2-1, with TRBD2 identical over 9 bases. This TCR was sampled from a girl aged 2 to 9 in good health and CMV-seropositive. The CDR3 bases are TGTGCCAGCAGCCAGACTAGCGGTAATGAGCAGTTCTTC. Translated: CASSQTSGNEQFF.